The rows below give T cell receptor beta chains drawn from one sample of a study of T-cell memory formation after mild COVID-19. Via MiXCR, TCRdb re-called the 5' RACE reads, giving one row per CDR3 protein. In the table there are roughly 300,000 distinct CDR3 sequences, about 13% of which are singletons. Source material: PBMCs or a T cell subset sorted from them (not recorded which). All receptors come from a young man who had mild COVID-19 (a few samples of this study predate the infection). Cell type and time point are not known. CDR3s include the opening cysteine and the closing phenylalanine or tryptophan. D genes are given only for firm matches. The size entry is marked missing in some rows and otherwise reads once, few, many or a size class.

TRBV4-3,TRBJ2-5,TRBD2,-,TGCGCCAGCAGCCAATCGCCTTACCGTGAGACTAGCGGGGCCGAGACCCAGTACTTC,CASSQSPYRETSGAETQYF
TRBV12-3/TRBV12-4,TRBJ2-1,-,once,TGTGCCATCACATCTCGGGGCTCCTACAATGAGCAGTTCTTC,CAITSRGSYNEQFF
TRBV7-6,TRBJ2-2,-,-,TGTGCCAGCAGCTTAGTTCCGGGAATCGGGACCGGGGAGCTGTTTTTT,CASSLVPGIGTGELFF
TRBV6-5,TRBJ2-7,TRBD2,few,TGTGCCAGCAGTTTTCGCGGGGGGTCCACCTACGAGCAGTACTTC,CASSFRGGSTYEQYF
TRBV20-1,TRBJ1-2,-,few,TGCAGTGCTAGAGATCTGGCAGGAGGGCGCTATGGCTACACCTTC,CSARDLAGGRYGYTF
TRBV7-3,TRBJ2-3,-,-,TGTGCCAGCAGCCTCGGCCCCACGCGGGCGCAGTATTTT,CASSLGPTRAQYF
TRBV7-9,TRBJ2-5,-,few,TGTGCCAGCAGCTCCCGGGCCTTAGAGACCCAGTACTTC,CASSSRALETQYF
TRBV28,TRBJ2-7,-,-,TGTGCCAGCAGTTTAAGTCTAGCAATCTACGAGCAGTACTTC,CASSLSLAIYEQYF
TRBV29-1,TRBJ2-5,-,-,TGCAGCGTTGACATGGGATCCCAAGAGACCCAGTACTTC,CSVDMGSQETQYF
TRBV7-3,TRBJ2-7,TRBD2,few,TGTGCCAGCAGCCTCGGCGGCGGGGGGGCCTACGAGCAGTACTTC,CASSLGGGGAYEQYF
TRBV4-1,TRBJ1-1,-,-,TGCGCCAGCAGCCAAGATTACCAGGCGATGAACACTGAAGCTTTCTTT,CASSQDYQAMNTEAFF
TRBV3-1,TRBJ1-1,TRBD1,-,TGTGCCAGCAGCCAAGAAGGGGGCCCGGGCACTGAAGCTTTT,CASSQEGGPGTEAF
TRBV7-9,TRBJ1-4,-,few,TGTGCCAGCAGCTTCAGACAGCCGGGGGAGGAAAAACTGTTTTTT,CASSFRQPGEEKLFF
TRBV5-1,TRBJ2-5,-,-,TGCGCCAGCAGCTTACCGGAGAGGGACACTCAAGAGACCCAGTACTTC,CASSLPERDTQETQYF
TRBV4-3,TRBJ1-5,-,-,TGCGCCAGCAGCCAAGAATTGAGAAATCAGCCCCAGCATTTT,CASSQELRNQPQHF
TRBV7-9,TRBJ2-7,TRBD2,few,TGTGCCAGCAGCTTCAGGACTAGCTGGGGTGAGCAGTACTTC,CASSFRTSWGEQYF